One sample yielded the 19 T cell receptor beta chains listed below, sequenced in a study of blood T cell repertoires in COVID-19. Measured with immunoSEQ multiplex PCR; TCRdb has only the in-frame clones, and not every one. The table lists some 350,000 clones, 88% of them singletons. The sequenced material came from peripheral blood. The receptors here all came from a woman in her 70s with COVID-19, enrolled during active disease.

The chain has TRBV15 and TRBJ2-4, with a tentative D call TRBD1 (6 bases). Trimming pared 0 bases from V and 5 bases from J, leaving 11 bases between. The germline CDR1 and CDR2 sequences are LNHNV and YYDKDF (reference sequence). The CDR3 is 15 amino acids. CDR3 nucleotides: TGTGCCACCAGCAGAGATCGTGGGGGCGAAAACATTCAGTACTTC. Translating it yields CATSRDRGGENIQYF.

Regarding this clone: Other DNA sequences from this sample encode an identical CDR3 as well. The CDR3 is CASSPLGLNEQYF. In nucleotides, the CDR3 is TGTGCCAGCTCACCACTAGGACTGAACGAGCAGTACTTC. The chain joins TRBV18 to TRBJ2-7; a weak D match, TRBD2 (5 bases). V was trimmed by 1 base and J by 5 bases, leaving 9 bases between them. Germline values: CDR1 KGHSH, CDR2 LQKENI. CDR3 size: 13 residues.

V usage is TRBV5-1 and J usage is TRBJ1-1; maybe TRBD1 (6 bases). This CDR3 is built from 15 residues. Germline V gene lookup returns CDR1 SGHRS and CDR2 YFSETQ. Trimming shortened V by 4 bases and J by 1 base, and 14 bases separated the two germline ends. DNA for the CDR3: TGCGCCAGCAGCCCTCCTGGGACAACGAACACTGAAGCTTTCTTT. This codes for CASSPPGTTNTEAFF. The full variable domain, with the rest looked up from reference TRBV5-1 and TRBJ1-1, is KAGVTQTPRYLIKTRGQQVTLSCSPISGHRSVSWYQQTPGQGLQFLFEYFSETQRNKGNFPGRFSGRQFSNSRSEMNVSTLELGDSALYLCASSPPGTTNTEAFFGQGTRLTVV.

The chain links TRBV19 to TRBJ1-3; tentatively, D is TRBD1 (6 bases). From germline, CDR1 is LNHDA and CDR2 SQIVND (reference sequence). The CDR3 is made up of 16 amino acids. Trimming stripped 7 bases from V and 0 bases from J, with 16 bases between. The CDR3 coding sequence is TGTGCCAGTACCACCCCAGGGGACCTCTCTGGAAACACCATATATTTT. Protein: CASTTPGDLSGNTIYF. The full variable domain, its missing parts supplied by reference TRBV19 and TRBJ1-3, is DGGITQSPKYLFRKEGQNVTLSCEQNLNHDAMYWYRQDPGQGLRLIYYSQIVNDFQKGDIAEGYSVSREKKESFPLTVTSAQKNPTAFYLCASTTPGDLSGNTIYFGEGSWLTVV.

This chain links TRBV5-4 with TRBJ1-3, with a tentative D call TRBD1 (6 bases). Trimming cost V 3 bases and J 4 bases, with 11 bases left between them. The CDR3 spans 14 residues. From germline, CDR1 is SGHNT and CDR2 YYREEE (reference sequence). CDR3 amino acids: CASSYRDSGNTIYF. The CDR3 DNA reads as TGTGCCAGCAGCTACAGGGATTCCGGAAACACCATATATTTT.

With respect to this clone: It is unclear where the CDR3 begins or ends on the DNA, so no DNA is shown, and the CDR3 is as TCRdb lists it. The chain uses TRBV4-2 and TRBJ1-2; the table gives TRBD1 as D, unverified against the DNA. The length of the CDR3 is 17 amino acids, counting both ends. Looked up from germline, CDR1 is LGHNA and CDR2 is YNFKEQ. Here the CDR3 reads CASSQGSVGQGAWLGTF.

V gene TRBV5-1 combines with J gene TRBJ2-1; TRBD2 matches 7 bases. Germline V gives CDR1 SGHRS, CDR2 YFSETQ. Losses at the gene ends were 4 bases for V and 9 bases for J; bases not matched to a gene: 19. The CDR3 totals 17 residues. The CDR3 nucleotides read TGCGCCAGCAGCCCACCGGGGAGGGATTTTCGGGGGACTGAGCAGTTCTTC. This translates into CASSPPGRDFRGTEQFF.

This clone was counted only a few times. This chain uses TRBV4-2 with TRBJ1-1; TRBD1 is a possible D gene (6 bases). V lost 0 bases, J lost 2 bases, and 10 bases lay in between. The CDR3 has 15 residues. Germline loops: CDR1 LGHNA, CDR2 YNFKEQ. CDR3 sequence: CASSQERGGNTEAFF. The CDR3 nucleotides are TGTGCCAGCAGCCAAGAAAGGGGGGGAAACACTGAAGCTTTCTTT.

V gene TRBV7-2 combines with J gene TRBJ2-1, with 16 bases identical to TRBD2. With V trimmed by 6 bases and J by 3 bases, 8 bases remained unmatched. The CDR3 is made up of 18 amino acids. Germline loops: CDR1 SGHTA, CDR2 FQGNSA. The DNA of the CDR3 is TGTGCCAGCAGTCCCGGGACTAGCGGGGGGGCATACTACAATGAGCAGTTCTTC. Translating gives CASSPGTSGGAYYNEQFF. The complete variable domain, with remaining parts taken from reference TRBV7-2 and TRBJ2-1, reads GAGVSQSPSNKVTEKGKDVELRCDPISGHTALYWYRQSLGQGLEFLIYFQGNSAPDKSGLPSDRFSAERTGGSVSTLTIQRTQQEDSAVYLCASSPGTSGGAYYNEQFFGPGTRLTVL.

This clone was detected many times. The chain employs TRBV11-2 and TRBJ2-1; 10 bases are a match to TRBD2. There are 16 residues in the CDR3. Per the germline V gene, CDR1 is SGHAT and CDR2 is FQNNGV. J lost 7 bases, V lost 0 bases, and 6 bases had no gene match. The CDR3 sequence is CASSLDFSGGLNEQFF. The CDR3, as DNA: TGTGCCAGCAGCTTAGATTTTAGCGGGGGGTTGAATGAGCAGTTCTTC.

The gene calls are TRBV7-6 and TRBJ1-1; 10 nucleotides agree with TRBD1. Germline assignment: CDR1 SGHVS and CDR2 FNYEAQ. Unmatched junction bases numbered 3, after V lost 1 base and J lost 7 bases. This CDR3 spans 14 amino acids. In nucleotides, the CDR3 is TGTGCCAGCAGCTTAGGACAGGGGGCCGGTGAAGCTTTCTTT. Protein sequence: CASSLGQGAGEAFF.

The chain carries TRBV29-1 and TRBJ1-5; 8 nucleotides agree with TRBD1. The length of the CDR3 is 14 residues. The J segment lost 0 bases and the V segment lost 4 bases, leaving 2 bases of the junction unmatched. The germline CDR1 and CDR2 sequences are SQVTM and ANQGSEA. CDR3 in amino acids: CSVGTGNSNQPQHF. CDR3 DNA: TGCAGCGTTGGGACAGGGAATAGCAATCAGCCCCAGCATTTT.

This clone was observed a few times. The junction does not match germline at one end; this may be a read error. CDR3 amino acids: CASSAPGQGPQRSF. The CDR3 DNA follows: TGTGCCAGTAGCGCGCCGGGACAGGGACCCCAGCGATCCTTC. The rearrangement uses TRBV19 and TRBJ1-2; 9 bases line up with TRBD1. Germline V CDR1 and CDR2: LNHDA, SQIVND (reference sequence). The CDR3 length is 14 residues.

The V gene is TRBV5-4, the J gene TRBJ1-6; D is uncertain. The CDR3 sequence is 15 residues long. Trimming removed 4 bases at V and 8 bases at J, with 16 bases between. Germline V gene lookup returns CDR1 SGHNT and CDR2 YYREEE (reference sequence). DNA of the CDR3: TGTGCCAGCAGCCCGGATCGAAACGGGGATTCACCCCTCCACTTT. As protein: CASSPDRNGDSPLHF.

The rearrangement uses TRBV10-3 and TRBJ2-7, with TRBD1 identical over 7 bases. Germline lookup yields CDR1 ENHRY and CDR2 SYGVKD. V was pared by 0 bases and J by 5 bases, with 7 bases of the junction left unmatched. The CDR3 consists of 15 residues. CDR3 amino acids: CAISESVQGNNEQYF. DNA of the CDR3: TGTGCCATCAGTGAGTCTGTACAGGGGAACAACGAGCAGTACTTC.

In this sample, this clone turned up once. V is TRBV7-7 and J is TRBJ2-7, with D tentatively TRBD1 (6 bases). The germline V gene encodes CDR1 SSHAT and CDR2 FNYEAQ (reference sequence). The CDR3 spans 14 residues. V gave up 10 bases and J gave up 0 bases, with 16 bases separating them. CDR3 sequence (DNA): TGTGCCACCCCCTGGCAGGGGTACTCCTACGAGCAGTACTTC. Protein: CATPWQGYSYEQYF.

The chain is built from TRBV5-1 and TRBJ1-1; D possibly corresponds to TRBD1 (6 bases). The length of the CDR3 is 17 residues. Germline CDR1 reads SGHRS; CDR2 reads YFSETQ. Trimming took off 2 bases at V and 0 bases at J, with 17 bases between the two ends. For the CDR3, the DNA is TGCGCCAGCAGCTTACCCAGTTGGGGGCAGGTGAACACTGAAGCTTTCTTT. Residues: CASSLPSWGQVNTEAFF.

The chain recombines TRBV14 with TRBJ2-7, with D maybe TRBD2 (5 bases). This CDR3 is built from 15 residues. CDR1 SGHDN and CDR2 FVKESK come from the germline V gene. Trimming stripped 7 bases from V and 6 bases from J, with 22 bases between. The CDR3 DNA follows: TGTGCCAGCAAGAGTCGTGAGGGTGGACGGGGCGAGCAGTACTTC. It translates to CASKSREGGRGEQYF.

The V and J genes are TRBV21-1 and TRBJ2-3; TRBD1 is taken as the D call from the table, unchecked against the DNA. TRBV21-1 has pseudogene status. CDR3 length equals 16 residues. CDR3 nucleotides: TGTGCCATATCTAAAAACAGGGGGCTTTCCACAGATACGCAGTATTTT. Translated: CAISKNRGLSTDTQYF.